This passage covers 16 T cell receptor beta chains from one sample sequenced in a study of identical twins' blood T cells (dated by TCRdb to between 2011 and 2013). Receptor amplification or capture employed 5' RACE. The sequencer was an Illumina Genome Analyzer IIx. The public reads were quality trimmed at Q25 with fastp and then assembled into clones with MiXCR by TCRdb, keeping productive beta chains. Each CDR3 protein appears once, grouped with its most common genes and DNA. The sample table contains about 370,000 distinct CDR3 sequences; only one count was recorded for about 28% of them. In total, the top ten clones hold approximately 6.6% of the sample. The material sequenced was PBMCs. All receptors derive from a woman aged 18 to 55 in good health.

V gene TRBV12-3 or TRBV12-4 combines with J gene TRBJ2-7; perhaps TRBD2 as D (5 bases). Trimming cost V 5 bases and J 3 bases, with 11 bases left between them. The CDR3 is 13 residues long. CDR3 loop: CASSTDWIYEQYF. The CDR3 DNA reads TGTGCCAGCAGTACGGACTGGATCTACGAGCAGTACTTC.

This chain links TRBV20-1 with TRBJ1-1; 7 positions match TRBD1. There are 14 residues in the CDR3. Germline V gene sequence: CDR1 DFQATT, CDR2 SNEGSKA (reference sequence). V lost 4 bases to trimming and J lost 0 bases; unmatched junction nucleotides: 5. CDR3 sequence (DNA): TGCAGTGCTACGGGGGACAGCATGAACACTGAAGCTTTCTTT. Protein sequence: CSATGDSMNTEAFF.

This clonotype showed up just a few times. This rearrangement joins TRBV29-1 to TRBJ1-4, with D possibly TRBD1 on 5 matching bases. The V gene's germline CDR1 is SQVTM and CDR2 ANQGSEA. V was trimmed by 6 bases and J by 5 bases, leaving 16 bases between them. The CDR3 totals 14 residues. CDR3: CSVLRTGGNEKLFF. Here the CDR3 DNA reads TGCAGCGTCTTACGGACCGGGGGAAATGAAAAACTGTTTTTT.

The V gene is TRBV20-1, the J gene TRBJ1-1, with a weak D call TRBD1 (5 bases). Deletions cut 8 bases from V and 0 bases from J, with 16 bases between. CDR1 and CDR2 (germline): DFQATT, SNEGSKA (reference sequence). There are 14 residues in the CDR3. The CDR3 is CSTRDVTMNTEAFF. The CDR3 nucleotides read TGCAGTACACGGGACGTGACCATGAACACTGAAGCTTTCTTT.

V gene TRBV6-5 combines with J gene TRBJ2-3, with 9 positions matching TRBD2. With 2 bases clipped from V and 5 bases from J, the junction kept 5 bases outside the gene matches. The CDR3 extends over 15 amino acids. Germline CDR1 and CDR2: MNHEY and SVGAGI. The DNA for the CDR3 is TGTGCCAGCAGTTACGGCAGGCGGGGGGGAGATACGCAGTATTTT. It codes for CASSYGRRGGDTQYF.

The sample holds a few counts of this clonotype. The V call is TRBV27, the J call TRBJ1-1, with TRBD1 matching 8 bases. The CDR3 loop spans 13 amino acids. With V trimmed by 4 bases and J by 7 bases, 5 bases remained unmatched. Germline V gene data show CDR1 as MNHEY and CDR2 as SMNVEV (reference sequence). CDR3 DNA sequence: TGTGCCAGCAGTTACTACAGGGGGGGTGAAGCTTTCTTT. Protein: CASSYYRGGEAFF.

In its sample, this clonotype was seen once. A much more abundant neighbour one base away suggests this may be a read error. The chain couples TRBV15 to TRBJ2-3; no clear D gene. This CDR3 has 16 amino acids. Deletions cut 0 bases from V and 3 bases from J, with 13 bases between. Per germline, CDR1 LNHNV and CDR2 YYDKDF (reference sequence). CDR3 residues: CATSRDMVVGTDTQYF. CDR3 DNA sequence: TGTGCCACCAGCAGAGATATGGTAGTAGGGACAGATACGCAGTATTTT.

This clonotype came up once. This sequence joins TRBV6-5 and TRBJ1-2; 7 bases are shared with TRBD1. Germline-derived CDR1 and CDR2 are MNHEY and SVGAGI. The CDR3 loop spans 11 amino acids. Losses at the gene ends were 10 bases for V and 4 bases for J; bases not matched to a gene: 3. The chain's CDR3 is CAIGQVYGYTF. CDR3 DNA sequence: TGTGCCATCGGACAGGTCTATGGCTACACCTTC.

This clonotype showed up many times. This chain uses TRBV6-6 with TRBJ1-5; 7 bases fit TRBD1. The V and J ends lost 4 bases and 11 bases, in that order; junction bases with no gene match: 11. Germline V gives CDR1 MNHNY, CDR2 SVGAGI (reference sequence). This CDR3 comprises 14 residues. The chain's CDR3 is CASSLGQPGLSQHF. Here the CDR3 DNA reads TGTGCCAGCAGTTTGGGACAGCCGGGCTTGTCCCAGCATTTT.

The chain combines TRBV6-2 or TRBV6-3 with TRBJ1-5; D unresolved. The CDR3 is made up of 14 amino acids. Per germline, CDR1 MNHEY and CDR2 SVGEGT. The V end lost 0 bases, the J end lost 5 bases, and 8 bases lay between the germline ends. CDR3 coding DNA: TGTGCCAGCAGTTACTCGAGCGACTATCAGCCCCAGCATTTT. It encodes CASSYSSDYQPQHF.

This clonotype was found a few times. This chain uses TRBV5-1 with TRBJ2-1; 7 bases map to TRBD2. Germline V CDR1 and CDR2: SGHRS, YFSETQ. With 1 base clipped from V and 4 bases from J, the junction kept 8 bases outside the gene matches. CDR3 length: 16 amino acids. The CDR3 DNA is TGCGCCAGCAGCTTGAAGGGCGGGGAGGGTTACAATGAGCAGTTCTTC. Translating it yields CASSLKGGEGYNEQFF.

This clonotype was picked up many times. The CDR3 protein is CASSQVRESSNEQFF. CDR3 nucleotide sequence: TGCGCCAGCAGCCAAGTGCGGGAGTCGAGCAATGAGCAGTTCTTC. The genes are TRBV4-3 and TRBJ2-1; TRBD2 aligns across 7 bases. V was pared by 1 base and J by 6 bases, with 6 bases of the junction left unmatched. In germline, CDR1 is LGHNA, CDR2 YSLEER. The CDR3 extends over 15 amino acids.

In nucleotides, the CDR3 is TGTGCCAGCCTTCAATCGGACGGGAGCCCCTACTATGGCTACACCTTC. This gives the protein CASLQSDGSPYYGYTF. The chain recombines TRBV7-2 with TRBJ1-2; D is undetermined. The CDR3 is 16 residues long. V was cut by 8 bases and J by 3 bases, with 22 bases left in between. The germline gives CDR1 SGHTA, CDR2 FQGNSA.

The table lists this clonotype with many counts. The rearrangement links TRBV20-1 to TRBJ1-1; D ambiguous. Germline CDR1 and CDR2: DFQATT and SNEGSKA (reference sequence). V was pared by 0 bases and J by 0 bases, with 11 bases between. This CDR3 is 15 amino acids long. CDR3 region: CSARDFQNVNTEAFF. CDR3 nucleotides: TGCAGTGCTAGAGATTTCCAAAACGTGAACACTGAAGCTTTCTTT.

The rearrangement uses TRBV19 and TRBJ2-1; 7 bases are shared with TRBD2. The length of the CDR3 is 12 residues. After removal of 5 bases from V and 7 bases from J, the junction contained 2 bases not matched to a gene. The germline gives CDR1 LNHDA, CDR2 SQIVND (reference sequence). CDR3 DNA sequence: TGTGCCAGTAGTGCACTAGCGAATGAGCAGTTCTTC. Amino acids: CASSALANEQFF.

Notes on this clonotype: A read error may be the cause here, since a much bigger clone is one base away. CDR3 nucleotides: TGCAGCGGCACAGGGGTATGGGACACTGAAGCTTTCTTT. Residues: CSGTGVWDTEAFF. The chain uses TRBV29-1 and TRBJ1-1; 7 bases fit TRBD1. The CDR3 contains 13 residues. V lost 7 bases, J lost 3 bases, and 8 bases stayed unmatched. CDR1 SQVTM and CDR2 ANQGSEA come from the germline V gene.